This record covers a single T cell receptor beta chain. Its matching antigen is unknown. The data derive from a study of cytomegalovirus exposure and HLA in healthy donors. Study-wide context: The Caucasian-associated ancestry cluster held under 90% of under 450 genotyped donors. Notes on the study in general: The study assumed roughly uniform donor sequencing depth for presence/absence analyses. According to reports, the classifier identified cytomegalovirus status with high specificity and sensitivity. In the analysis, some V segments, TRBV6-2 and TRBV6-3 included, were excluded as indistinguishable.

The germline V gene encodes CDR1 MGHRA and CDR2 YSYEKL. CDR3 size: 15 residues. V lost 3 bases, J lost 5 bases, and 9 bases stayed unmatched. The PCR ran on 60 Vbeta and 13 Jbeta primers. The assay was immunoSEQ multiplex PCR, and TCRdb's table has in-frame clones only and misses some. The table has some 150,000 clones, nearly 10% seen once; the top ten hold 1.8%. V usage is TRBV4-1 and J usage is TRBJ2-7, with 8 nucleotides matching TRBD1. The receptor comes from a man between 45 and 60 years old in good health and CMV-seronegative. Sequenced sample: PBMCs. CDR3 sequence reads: CASSQPRTGRNEQYF. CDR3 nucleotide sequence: TGCGCCAGCAGCCAGCCGCGGACAGGGAGGAACGAGCAGTACTTC.